This T cell receptor (beta chain) was observed in a study of chemoradiotherapy in HPV16-positive cancers. Broader study findings: HPV-responsive T-cell expansion during chemoradiotherapy was linked to improved recurrence-free survival in HPV16-positive patients.

The assay was immunoSEQ multiplex PCR, and TCRdb's table has in-frame clones only and misses some. The sample lists thousands of clones; more than 90% were seen once. A word on this clone: Antigen specificity is unknown. This specimen includes other DNA sequences encoding the same CDR3.

Samples were taken several times over chemoradiotherapy. This CDR3 is built from 14 residues. The ends lost 4 bases at V and 7 bases at J; junction bases unmatched: 2. Looked up from germline, CDR1 is MNHEY and CDR2 is SMNVEV (reference sequence). The V and J genes are TRBV27 and TRBJ1-6, with 9 bases fitting TRBD1. The material was obtained from a patient who underwent chemoradiotherapy. The receptor comes from a human donor with HPV-associated anogenital cancer. DNA for the CDR3: TGTGCCAGCAGTTCCGGACAGGGGAATTCACCCCTCCACTTT. Translated, it gives CASSSGQGNSPLHF.